Shown below are 25 T cell receptor beta chains from a single sample sequenced in a study of blood T cell repertoires in COVID-19. Data came from immunoSEQ multiplex PCR; TCRdb stores just in-frame clones and leaves some out. This table holds 35,000 or so clones, around nine tenths found once. Sequenced sample: peripheral blood. All receptors derive from a man between 65 and 85 years old with acute or convalescent COVID-19.

The rearrangement uses TRBV6-2 or TRBV6-3 and TRBJ2-5; D is ambiguous. Trimming removed 3 bases from V and 1 base from J, with 9 bases in between. CDR3 length equals 14 residues. Per the germline V gene, CDR1 is MNHEY and CDR2 is SVGEGT. The CDR3 region is CASSYRYGQETQYF. CDR3 nucleotides: TGTGCCAGCAGTTATAGATACGGCCAAGAGACCCAGTACTTC.

The V and J genes are TRBV29-1 and TRBJ1-4, with D tentatively TRBD1 (6 bases). This CDR3 is 14 amino acids long. Per the germline V gene, CDR1 is SQVTM and CDR2 is ANQGSEA. Trimming pared 7 bases from V and 4 bases from J, leaving 16 bases between. CDR3 sequence reads: CSAAAGALNEKLFF. CDR3 in DNA: TGCAGCGCCGCGGCGGGGGCCCTTAATGAAAAACTGTTTTTT.

The chain joins TRBV6-6 to TRBJ1-2; D is unresolved. V gave up 2 bases and J gave up 3 bases, with 4 bases separating them. Germline V gives CDR1 MNHNY, CDR2 SVGAGI (reference sequence). CDR3 length equals 12 residues. For the CDR3, the DNA is TGTGCCAGCAGTTACCAGGACTATGGCTACACCTTC. As protein: CASSYQDYGYTF.

The chain couples TRBV19 to TRBJ1-2, with 11 positions matching TRBD1. Losses at the gene ends were 10 bases for V and 2 bases for J; bases not matched to a gene: 6. This CDR3 comprises 14 residues. Germline CDR1 LNHDA, CDR2 SQIVND (reference sequence). CDR3 nucleotide sequence: TGTGCCACCTCCCGGGACAGGGGGAACTATGGCTACACCTTC. Its translation is CATSRDRGNYGYTF. Combining the CDR3 with reference TRBV19 and TRBJ1-2 gives the whole variable domain DGGITQSPKYLFRKEGQNVTLSCEQNLNHDAMYWYRQDPGQGLRLIYYSQIVNDFQKGDIAEGYSVSREKKESFPLTVTSAQKNPTAFYLCATSRDRGNYGYTFGSGTRLTVV.

V gene TRBV2 combines with J gene TRBJ2-2; D may be TRBD2 (5 bases). V dropped 1 base and J dropped 0 bases, with 6 bases sitting between them. This CDR3 contains 15 residues. The V gene's germline CDR1 is SNHLY and CDR2 FYNNEI. CDR3 sequence: CASSEEAANTGELFF. The CDR3 coding sequence is TGTGCCAGCAGTGAAGAAGCGGCGAACACCGGGGAGCTGTTTTTT.

The rearrangement links TRBV19 to TRBJ1-1, with 8 bases that match TRBD1. CDR1 LNHDA and CDR2 SQIVND come from the germline V gene (reference sequence). V trimming: 0 bases; J trimming: 8 bases; junction bases outside the gene matches: 14. The CDR3 runs to 17 residues. The CDR3 region is CASSIDPSGGEGFEAFF. DNA for the CDR3: TGTGCCAGTAGTATAGACCCCTCAGGGGGCGAGGGGTTCGAAGCTTTCTTT.

The chain combines TRBV10-3 with TRBJ2-3, with a weak D call TRBD2 (5 bases). Trimming stripped 7 bases from V and 2 bases from J, with 13 bases between. The length of the CDR3 is 14 residues. Germline CDR1 is ENHRY and CDR2 is SYGVKD. The CDR3 here is CAIKKRPSTDTQYF. DNA of the CDR3: TGTGCCATCAAAAAGCGGCCTTCCACAGATACGCAGTATTTT.

V gene TRBV14 combines with J gene TRBJ2-2, with a tentative D call TRBD2 (5 bases). Germline values: CDR1 SGHDN, CDR2 FVKESK. The CDR3 totals 16 residues. Trimming removed 2 bases at V and 1 base at J, with 11 bases between. The CDR3 nucleotides read TGTGCCAGCAGCCAATTGAGCGGAGGGAACACCGGGGAGCTGTTTTTT. Its protein product is CASSQLSGGNTGELFF. Using reference TRBV14 and TRBJ2-2 for the parts outside the CDR3, the full variable domain is EAGVTQFPSHSVIEKGQTVTLRCDPISGHDNLYWYRRVMGKEIKFLLHFVKESKQDESGMPNNRFLAERTGGTYSTLKVQPAELEDSGVYFCASSQLSGGNTGELFFGEGSRLTVL.

This clone showed up just a few times. The chain uses TRBV5-1 and TRBJ1-5, with D uncertain. The V gene lost 0 bases and the J gene lost 0 bases, with 7 bases spanning the gap. CDR1 SGHRS and CDR2 YFSETQ come from the germline V gene. This CDR3 is 15 amino acids long. The CDR3 protein is CASSLGQASNQPQHF. Written as DNA, the CDR3 is TGCGCCAGCAGCTTGGGTCAGGCTAGCAATCAGCCCCAGCATTTT.

This chain connects TRBV11-2 to TRBJ2-7, with D possibly being TRBD2 (5 bases). V shed 5 bases and J shed 0 bases, with 14 bases lying between them. The CDR3 runs 15 residues. Per germline, CDR1 SGHAT and CDR2 FQNNGV. The CDR3 nucleotides read TGTGCCAGCAGCGAGGTAGCGACAAGCTCCTACGAGCAGTACTTC. It translates to CASSEVATSSYEQYF.

Details on this clone: Relative to the germline gene, one junction end is altered; a read error may explain this. This chain links TRBV5-1 with TRBJ2-3, with D perhaps TRBD1 (7 bases). The V gene's germline CDR1 is SGHRS and CDR2 YFSETQ. The CDR3 extends over 15 amino acids. The CDR3 reads CASRLGGQSTDTQYF. The CDR3 DNA reads as TGCGCCAGCAGATTGGGGGGACAGAGCACAGATACGCAGTATTTT.

The J gene is TRBJ2-1, the V gene TRBV7-9; D uncertain. Germline-derived CDR1 and CDR2 are SEHNR and FQNEAQ (reference sequence). V lost 1 base and J 5 bases, leaving 6 bases between the germline ends. The CDR3 totals 13 residues. This CDR3 is CASSLGLHNEQFF. CDR3 sequence (DNA): TGTGCCAGCAGCTTAGGTCTCCACAATGAGCAGTTCTTC.

The chain employs TRBV6-5 and TRBJ1-1; 8 bases map to TRBD1. This CDR3 comprises 15 residues. Looked up from germline, CDR1 is MNHEY and CDR2 is SVGAGI. V lost 5 bases and J lost 1; bases outside the gene matches: 6. CDR3: CASSTQQGGNTEAFF. DNA for the CDR3: TGTGCCAGCAGTACCCAACAGGGGGGGAACACTGAAGCTTTCTTT.

The chain uses TRBV7-2 and TRBJ1-2, with no clear D. The CDR3 consists of 13 residues. Trimming removed 5 bases from V and 7 bases from J, with 14 bases in between. Germline CDR1 reads SGHTA; CDR2 reads FQGNSA. The CDR3 coding sequence is TGTGCCAGCAGCCAGGCAGGTGATAGTGGCTACACCTTC. It encodes CASSQAGDSGYTF.

The V call is TRBV11-2, the J call TRBJ1-1; perhaps TRBD1 as D (6 bases). Trimming cost V 5 bases and J 5 bases, with 18 bases left between them. In germline, CDR1 is SGHAT, CDR2 FQNNGV. CDR3 length: 15 residues. The DNA for the CDR3 is TGTGCCAGCAGCCGAACCACAGGGAGAGGGACTGAAGCTTTCTTT. Encoded protein: CASSRTTGRGTEAFF.

The rearrangement links TRBV15 to TRBJ2-1, with TRBD2 matching over 7 bases. The J segment lost 9 bases and the V segment lost 0 bases, leaving 5 bases of the junction unmatched. CDR3 length: 14 amino acids. CDR1 is LNHNV and CDR2 is YYDKDF in the germline V gene (reference sequence). CDR3 region: CATSRDPSGGEQFF. The CDR3 DNA is TGTGCCACCAGCAGAGATCCCTCGGGAGGTGAGCAGTTCTTC.

This chain connects TRBV6-6 to TRBJ1-4; 7 bases agree with TRBD1. This CDR3 region has 16 residues. V shed 4 bases and J 0 bases; nucleotides not matched to a gene: 5. CDR1 and CDR2 (germline): MNHNY, SVGAGI (reference sequence). CDR3 region: CASSSARGATNEKLFF. DNA of the CDR3: TGTGCCAGCAGTTCTGCCAGGGGGGCAACTAATGAAAAACTGTTTTTT.

The chain recombines TRBV5-1 with TRBJ2-6; TRBD1 agrees at 8 bases. The CDR3 spans 17 residues. Germline V gene lookup returns CDR1 SGHRS and CDR2 YFSETQ. With 1 base clipped from V and 0 bases from J, the junction kept 3 bases outside the gene matches. The CDR3 loop is CASSLTGGSSGANVLTF. The CDR3 nucleotides read TGCGCCAGCAGCTTGACAGGGGGTAGCTCTGGGGCCAACGTCCTGACTTTC.

Worth noting for this clone: A read error may produce the germline difference seen at one junction end. The V call is TRBV15, the J call TRBJ2-7, with TRBD1 matching 8 bases. The CDR3 runs to 14 residues. Per germline, CDR1 LNHNV and CDR2 YYDKDF (reference sequence). The CDR3 nucleotides are TGTGCCACCGGCAGGGACAGGAATTCCTACGAGCAGTACTTC. It codes for CATGRDRNSYEQYF.

This clone has only a few counts. The chain recombines TRBV19 with TRBJ2-5; D is possibly TRBD1 (5 bases). The V and J ends lost 5 bases and 6 bases respectively, with 19 bases between them. This CDR3 spans 15 amino acids. Per the germline V gene, CDR1 is LNHDA and CDR2 is SQIVND (reference sequence). The CDR3 region has the DNA TGTGCCAGTAGTCGACAAAGGGCAGGGAAGAAGACCCAGTACTTC. Protein sequence: CASSRQRAGKKTQYF.

The genes are TRBV9 and TRBJ2-1; 10 positions agree with TRBD2. Germline CDR1 reads SGDLS; CDR2 reads YYNGEE. The CDR3 is made up of 15 amino acids. V shed 1 base and J 9 bases; nucleotides not matched to a gene: 7. The CDR3 here is CASSVTGTSAGEQFF. CDR3 bases: TGTGCCAGCAGCGTAACCGGGACTAGCGCGGGTGAGCAGTTCTTC.

The chain joins TRBV6-2 or TRBV6-3 to TRBJ1-2; D remains ambiguous. CDR3 size: 12 residues. CDR1 and CDR2 (germline): MNHEY, SVGEGT. V dropped 2 bases and J dropped 4 bases, with 5 bases sitting between them. The CDR3 bases are TGTGCCAGCAGTTACGAGAGCTATGGCTACACCTTC. Encoded protein: CASSYESYGYTF.

The gene calls are TRBV19 and TRBJ1-3, with no clear D. CDR1 LNHDA and CDR2 SQIVND come from the germline V gene (reference sequence). V was trimmed by 5 bases and J by 0 bases, leaving 11 bases between them. This CDR3 is 15 amino acids long. In nucleotides, the CDR3 is TGTGCCAGTAGTCAACAAGTAAGCTCTGGAAACACCATATATTTT. This codes for CASSQQVSSGNTIYF.

The V call is TRBV7-9, the J call TRBJ2-1; 11 bases agree with TRBD2. With 1 base clipped from V and 8 bases from J, the junction kept 7 bases outside the gene matches. The CDR3 runs to 16 residues. CDR1 and CDR2 from the germline V gene are SEHNR and FQNEAQ (reference sequence). The chain's CDR3 is CASSLGLAGGPHEQFF. The CDR3 DNA reads as TGTGCCAGCAGCTTAGGCCTAGCGGGAGGACCCCATGAGCAGTTCTTC. Drawing the rest from reference TRBV7-9 and TRBJ2-1, the complete variable domain is DTGVSQNPRHKITKRGQNVTFRCDPISEHNRLYWYRQTLGQGPEFLTYFQNEAQLEKSRLLSDRFSAERPKGSFSTLEIQRTEQGDSAMYLCASSLGLAGGPHEQFFGPGTRLTVL.

The chain combines TRBV4-1 with TRBJ2-5, with 8 bases fitting TRBD1. Germline lookup yields CDR1 MGHRA and CDR2 YSYEKL. The CDR3 consists of 16 residues. V trimming: 0 bases; J trimming: 5 bases; junction bases outside the gene matches: 8. In DNA form, the CDR3 reads TGCGCCAGCAGCCAAGACAGGGGGCCTGCTAGGGAGACCCAGTACTTC. Translated: CASSQDRGPARETQYF.